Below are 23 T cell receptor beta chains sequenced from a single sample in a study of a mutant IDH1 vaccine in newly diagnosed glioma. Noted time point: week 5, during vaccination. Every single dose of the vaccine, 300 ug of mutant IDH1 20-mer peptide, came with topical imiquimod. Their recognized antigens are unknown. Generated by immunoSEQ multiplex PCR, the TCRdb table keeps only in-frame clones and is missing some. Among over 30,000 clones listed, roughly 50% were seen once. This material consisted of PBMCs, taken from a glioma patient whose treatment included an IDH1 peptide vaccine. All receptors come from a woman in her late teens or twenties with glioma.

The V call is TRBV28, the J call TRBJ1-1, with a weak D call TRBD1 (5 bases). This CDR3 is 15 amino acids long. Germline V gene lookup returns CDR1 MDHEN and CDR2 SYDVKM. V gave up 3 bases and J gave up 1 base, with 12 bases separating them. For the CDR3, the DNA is TGTGCCAGCAGTTTTTGGGGCACAGGGAACACTGAAGCTTTCTTT. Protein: CASSFWGTGNTEAFF.

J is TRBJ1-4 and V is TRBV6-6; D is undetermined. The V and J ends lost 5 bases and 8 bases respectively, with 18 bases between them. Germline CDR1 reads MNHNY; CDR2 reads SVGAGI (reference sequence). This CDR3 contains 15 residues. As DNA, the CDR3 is TGTGCCAGCAGTATCTCCGGACCGGTACGGGAAAAACTGTTTTTT. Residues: CASSISGPVREKLFF.

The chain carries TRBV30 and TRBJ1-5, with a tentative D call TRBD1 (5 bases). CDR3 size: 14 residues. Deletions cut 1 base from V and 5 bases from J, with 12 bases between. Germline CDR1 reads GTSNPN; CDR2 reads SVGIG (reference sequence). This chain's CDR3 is CAWSAREGYQPQHF. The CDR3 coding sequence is TGTGCCTGGAGTGCCAGGGAGGGCTATCAGCCCCAGCATTTT.

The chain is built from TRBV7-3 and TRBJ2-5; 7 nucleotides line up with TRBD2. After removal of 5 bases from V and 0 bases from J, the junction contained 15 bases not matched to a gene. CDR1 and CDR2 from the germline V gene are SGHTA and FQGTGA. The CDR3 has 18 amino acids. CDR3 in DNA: TGTGCCAGCAGCCTAAAGGAGCTAGCGGACCGCCACCAAGAGACCCAGTACTTC. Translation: CASSLKELADRHQETQYF.

Written as DNA, the CDR3 is TGTGCCAGCAGTCTATCTGGGTCTGTAACGCAAGCTTTCTTT. It is translated as CASSLSGSVTQAFF. This sequence joins TRBV6-6 and TRBJ1-1; D not certain. V lost 5 bases to trimming and J lost 9 bases, with 19 bases between them. In germline, CDR1 is MNHNY, CDR2 SVGAGI (reference sequence). This CDR3 is 14 amino acids long.

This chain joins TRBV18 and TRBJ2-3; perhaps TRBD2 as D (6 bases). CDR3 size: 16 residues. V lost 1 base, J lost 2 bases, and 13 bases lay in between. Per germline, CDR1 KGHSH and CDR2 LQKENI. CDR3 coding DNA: TGTGCCAGCTCACCACAACGACGGGGGTTCACAGATACGCAGTATTTT. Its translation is CASSPQRRGFTDTQYF. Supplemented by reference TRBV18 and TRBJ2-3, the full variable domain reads NAGVMQNPRHLVRRRGQEARLRCSPMKGHSHVYWYRQLPEEGLKFMVYLQKENIIDESGMPKERFSAEFPKEGPSILRIQQVVRGDSAAYFCASSPQRRGFTDTQYFGPGTRLTVL.

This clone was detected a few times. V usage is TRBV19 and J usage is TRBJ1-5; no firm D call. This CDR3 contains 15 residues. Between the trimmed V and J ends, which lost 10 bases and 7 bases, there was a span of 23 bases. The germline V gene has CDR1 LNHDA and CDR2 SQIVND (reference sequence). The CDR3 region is CATKIIGPQGQPQHF. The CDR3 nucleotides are TGTGCCACTAAAATTATCGGACCCCAAGGGCAGCCCCAGCATTTT.

The CDR3, as DNA: TGCGCCAGCAGCCCTGGGACTAGCGGGGGGGCGGGTGAGCAGTTCTTC. This gives the protein CASSPGTSGGAGEQFF. This chain uses TRBV4-1 with TRBJ2-1; 16 positions agree with TRBD2. Germline CDR1 reads MGHRA; CDR2 reads YSYEKL. V was pared by 4 bases and J by 9 bases, with 6 bases of the junction left unmatched. The CDR3 covers 16 residues.

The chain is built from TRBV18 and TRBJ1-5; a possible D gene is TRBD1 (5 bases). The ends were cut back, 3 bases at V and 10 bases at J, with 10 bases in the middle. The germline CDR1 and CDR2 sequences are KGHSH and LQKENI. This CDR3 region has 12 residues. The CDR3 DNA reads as TGTGCCAGCTCACCCTCCCAGGGACCCCAGCATTTT. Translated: CASSPSQGPQHF.

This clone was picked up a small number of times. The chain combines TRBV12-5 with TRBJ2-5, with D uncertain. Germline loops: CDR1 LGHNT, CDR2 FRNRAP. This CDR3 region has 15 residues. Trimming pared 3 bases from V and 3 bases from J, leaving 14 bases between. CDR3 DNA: TGTGCTAGTGGTTTTACCCCCTCGTCCGAAGAGACCCAGTACTTC. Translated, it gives CASGFTPSSEETQYF.

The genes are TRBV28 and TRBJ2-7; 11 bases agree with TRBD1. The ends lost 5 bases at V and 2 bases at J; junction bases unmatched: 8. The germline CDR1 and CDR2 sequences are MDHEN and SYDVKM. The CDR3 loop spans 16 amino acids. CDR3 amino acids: CASSTRTGGGTYEQYF. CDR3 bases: TGTGCCAGCAGTACTCGGACAGGGGGCGGCACCTACGAGCAGTACTTC. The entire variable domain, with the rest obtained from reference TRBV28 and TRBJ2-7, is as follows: DVKVTQSSRYLVKRTGEKVFLECVQDMDHENMFWYRQDPGLGLRLIYFSYDVKMKEKGDIPEGYSVSREKKERFSLILESASTNQTSMYLCASSTRTGGGTYEQYFGPGTRLTVT.

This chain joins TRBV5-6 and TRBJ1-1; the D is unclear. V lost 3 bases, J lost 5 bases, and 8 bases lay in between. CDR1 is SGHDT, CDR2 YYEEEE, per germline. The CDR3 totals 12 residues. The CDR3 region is CASSWRVTEAFF. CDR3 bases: TGTGCCAGCAGCTGGCGGGTTACTGAAGCTTTCTTT.

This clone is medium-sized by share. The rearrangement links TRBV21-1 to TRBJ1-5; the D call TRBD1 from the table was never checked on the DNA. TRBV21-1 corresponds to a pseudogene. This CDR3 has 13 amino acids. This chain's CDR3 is CASTAGAHQPQHF. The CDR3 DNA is TGTGCCAGTACCGCAGGGGCCCATCAGCCCCAGCATTTT.

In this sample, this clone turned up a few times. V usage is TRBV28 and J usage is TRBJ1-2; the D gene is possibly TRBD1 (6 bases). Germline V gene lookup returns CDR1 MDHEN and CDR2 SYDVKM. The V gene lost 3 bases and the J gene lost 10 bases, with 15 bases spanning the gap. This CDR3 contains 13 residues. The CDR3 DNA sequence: TGTGCCAGCAGTTTCGTGGACAGTGTATCCTACACCTTC. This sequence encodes CASSFVDSVSYTF.

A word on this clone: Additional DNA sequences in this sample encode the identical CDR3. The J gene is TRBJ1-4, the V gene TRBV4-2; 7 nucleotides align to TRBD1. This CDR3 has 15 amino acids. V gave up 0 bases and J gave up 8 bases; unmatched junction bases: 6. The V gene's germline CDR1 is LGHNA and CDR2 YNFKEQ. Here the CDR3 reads CASSQDRGLKEKLFF. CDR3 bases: TGTGCCAGCAGCCAAGATAGGGGGCTAAAGGAAAAACTGTTTTTT.

The CDR3 bases are TGTGCCAGCACCTCCGAGACAGCCGGGACAGGGACAAATGAGCAGTTCTTC. Translated, it gives CASTSETAGTGTNEQFF. The chain carries TRBV25-1 and TRBJ2-1; 9 positions agree with TRBD1. Germline CDR1 reads MGHDK; CDR2 reads SYGVNS. This CDR3 comprises 17 residues. J lost 7 bases, V lost 7 bases, and 17 bases had no gene match.

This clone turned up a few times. The CDR3: CASSPPRTGLISGNTIYF. In nucleotides, the CDR3 is TGTGCCAGCTCACCTCCTCGGACAGGCCTTATTTCTGGAAACACCATATATTTT. The chain has TRBV18 and TRBJ1-3; 7 bases agree with TRBD1. Germline V gene sequence: CDR1 KGHSH, CDR2 LQKENI. V lost 3 bases, J lost 1 base, and 12 bases stayed unmatched. The length of the CDR3 is 18 residues. Supplemented by reference TRBV18 and TRBJ1-3, the full variable domain reads NAGVMQNPRHLVRRRGQEARLRCSPMKGHSHVYWYRQLPEEGLKFMVYLQKENIIDESGMPKERFSAEFPKEGPSILRIQQVVRGDSAAYFCASSPPRTGLISGNTIYFGEGSWLTVV.

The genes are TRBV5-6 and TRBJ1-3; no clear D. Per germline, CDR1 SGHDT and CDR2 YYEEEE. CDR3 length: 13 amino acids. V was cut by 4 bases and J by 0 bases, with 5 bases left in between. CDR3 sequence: CASSPPSGNTIYF. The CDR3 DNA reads TGTGCCAGCAGCCCCCCCTCTGGAAACACCATATATTTT.

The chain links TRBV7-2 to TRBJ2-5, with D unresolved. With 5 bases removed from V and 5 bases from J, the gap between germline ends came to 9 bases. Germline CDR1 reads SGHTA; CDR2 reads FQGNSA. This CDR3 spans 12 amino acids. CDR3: CASSVQEETQYF. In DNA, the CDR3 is TGTGCCAGCAGCGTCCAAGAGGAGACCCAGTACTTC.

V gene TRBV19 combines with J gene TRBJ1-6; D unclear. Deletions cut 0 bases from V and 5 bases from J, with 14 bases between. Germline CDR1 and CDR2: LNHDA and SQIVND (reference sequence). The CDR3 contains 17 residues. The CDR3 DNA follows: TGTGCCAGTAGTATAGATGGATCTAGACGGAATAATTCACCCCTCCACTTT. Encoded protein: CASSIDGSRRNNSPLHF.

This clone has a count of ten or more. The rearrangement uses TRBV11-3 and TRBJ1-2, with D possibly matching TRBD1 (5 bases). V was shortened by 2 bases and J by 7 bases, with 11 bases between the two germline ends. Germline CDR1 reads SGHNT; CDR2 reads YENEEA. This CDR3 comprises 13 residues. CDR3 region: CASSLQGLAGYTF. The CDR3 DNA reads TGTGCCAGCAGCTTACAGGGTTTGGCTGGCTACACCTTC. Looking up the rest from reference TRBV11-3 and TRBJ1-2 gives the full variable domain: EAGVVQSPRYKIIEKKQPVAFWCNPISGHNTLYWYLQNLGQGPELLIRYENEEAVDDSQLPKDRFSAERLKGVDSTLKIQPAELGDSAVYLCASSLQGLAGYTFGSGTRLTVV.

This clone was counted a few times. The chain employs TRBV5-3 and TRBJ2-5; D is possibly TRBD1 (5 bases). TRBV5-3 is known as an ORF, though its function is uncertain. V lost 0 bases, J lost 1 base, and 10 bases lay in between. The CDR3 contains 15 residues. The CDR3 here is CARSLGTGLQETQYF. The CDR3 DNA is TGTGCCAGAAGCTTGGGCACAGGCCTCCAAGAGACCCAGTACTTC.

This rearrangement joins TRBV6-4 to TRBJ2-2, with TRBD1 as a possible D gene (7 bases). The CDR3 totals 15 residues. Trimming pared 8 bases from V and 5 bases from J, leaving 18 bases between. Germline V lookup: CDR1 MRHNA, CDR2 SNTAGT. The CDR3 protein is CASSLETGRTGELFF. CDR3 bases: TGTGCCAGCTCCCTCGAGACAGGGAGGACCGGGGAGCTGTTTTTT.